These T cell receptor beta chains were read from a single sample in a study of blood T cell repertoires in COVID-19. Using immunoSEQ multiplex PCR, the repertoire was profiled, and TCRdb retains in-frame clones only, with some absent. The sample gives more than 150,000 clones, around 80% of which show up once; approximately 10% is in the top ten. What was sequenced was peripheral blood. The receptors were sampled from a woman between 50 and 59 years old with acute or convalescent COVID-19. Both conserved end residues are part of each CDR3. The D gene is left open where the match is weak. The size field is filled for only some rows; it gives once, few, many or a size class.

CASSLAGQGRDTQYF | TGTGCCAGCAGCTTAGCAGGGCAGGGGAGAGATACGCAGTATTTT | TRBJ2-3 | TRBV7-3 | . | .
CASSRDRRAEAFF | TGTGCCAGCAGTCGGGACAGGCGAGCTGAAGCTTTCTTT | TRBJ1-1 | TRBV7-2 | TRBD1 | once
CASSIARTTSYGYTF | TGTGCCAGTAGTATAGCGAGGACAACCTCCTATGGCTACACCTTC | TRBJ1-2 | TRBV19 | . | .
CASSQTSDPTGELFF | TGTGCCAGCAGCCAAACTAGCGACCCGACCGGGGAGCTGTTTTTT | TRBJ2-2 | TRBV7-9 | TRBD2 | .
CASSLASGRETQYF | TGCGCCAGCAGCTTGGCCTCAGGAAGAGAGACCCAGTACTTC | TRBJ2-5 | TRBV5-1 | . | .
CASSRQGSGNTIYF | TGTGCCAGCAGCCGACAGGGCTCTGGAAACACCATATATTTT | TRBJ1-3 | TRBV27 | TRBD1 | .
CATSREAVQETQYF | TGTGCCACCAGCAGAGAAGCGGTCCAAGAGACCCAGTACTTC | TRBJ2-5 | TRBV15 | . | .
CASSPGQGGSTEAFF | TGTGCCAGCAGCCCAGGACAGGGAGGGAGCACTGAAGCTTTCTTT | TRBJ1-1 | TRBV11-1 | TRBD1 | .
CASGLDSLFSPWNTEAFF | TGTGCTAGTGGTTTGGACTCCCTGTTTAGTCCCTGGAACACTGAAGCTTTCTTT | TRBJ1-1 | TRBV12-5 | . | .
CAAPGQESVTEAFF | TGTGCCGCCCCAGGGCAGGAATCGGTCACTGAAGCTTTCTTT | TRBJ1-1 | TRBV5-3 | . | .
CASSWGLASQETQYF | TGTGCCAGTAGTTGGGGACTAGCGAGCCAAGAGACCCAGTACTTC | TRBJ2-5 | TRBV19 | TRBD2 | .
CASSLGLGQGARNEQYF | TGTGCCAGCAGCCTAGGATTGGGACAGGGGGCGAGGAACGAGCAGTACTTC | TRBJ2-7 | TRBV14 | TRBD1 | .
CASSGVRDNQPQHF | TGTGCCAGCAGTGGCGTCAGGGACAATCAGCCCCAGCATTTT | TRBJ1-5 | TRBV2 | . | .
CASSLFPASASSTDTQYF | TGTGCCAGCAGCTTATTCCCGGCTAGCGCATCTAGCACAGATACGCAGTATTTT | TRBJ2-3 | TRBV11-2 | . | .
CSTGVDIQYF | TGCAGCACAGGGGTGGACATTCAGTACTTC | TRBJ2-4 | TRBV20-1 | TRBD1 | few
CASISDSTGELFF | TGTGCCAGCATCTCAGACAGCACCGGGGAGCTGTTTTTT | TRBJ2-2 | TRBV5-5 | . | .
CASGRDGLWRQYF | TGTGCTAGTGGCCGAGACGGACTCTGGCGGCAGTACTTC | TRBJ2-5 | TRBV12-5 | . | .
CASSEALGRGIVGYTF | TGTGCCAGCAGTGAAGCGCTTGGCAGGGGGATTGTTGGCTACACCTTC | TRBJ1-2 | TRBV2 | TRBD1 | .
CASSPSGGTVNVEAFF | TGTGCCAGCAGCCCATCAGGGGGGACAGTGAATGTTGAAGCTTTCTTT | TRBJ1-1 | TRBV7-8 | TRBD1 | once
CASSLTGQDYGYTF | TGTGCCAGCTCCCTCACGGGACAGGACTATGGCTACACCTTC | TRBJ1-2 | TRBV18 | TRBD1 | once
CASKAGGPVTDTQYF | TGTGCCAGCAAGGCGGGAGGGCCGGTCACAGATACGCAGTATTTT | TRBJ2-3 | TRBV6-5 | TRBD2 | .
CASSTQPLGTGELFF | TGTGCCAGTAGTACACAGCCATTGGGCACCGGGGAGCTGTTTTTT | TRBJ2-2 | TRBV19 | . | .
CASSPNGRAPYF | TGTGCCAGCAGTCCAAACGGGCGGGCCCCGTACTTC | TRBJ2-5 | TRBV6-5 | . | .
CASSQGLGQGAVYEQYF | TGTGCCAGCAGCCAAGGTTTAGGTCAGGGGGCGGTATACGAGCAGTACTTC | TRBJ2-7 | TRBV3-1/TRBV3-2 | TRBD1 | .
CASSQESGKEGQANEKLFF | TGTGCCAGCAGCCAAGAAAGCGGTAAGGAGGGTCAGGCTAATGAAAAACTGTTTTTT | TRBJ1-4 | TRBV3-1/TRBV3-2 | . | .
CASSILSGTGYGYTF | TGTGCCAGTAGTATTTTGTCGGGCACAGGGTATGGCTACACCTTC | TRBJ1-2 | TRBV19 | . | few
CAWTSAQVWSSGNYNEQFF | TGTGCCTGGACCAGCGCTCAGGTATGGTCTAGCGGAAACTACAATGAGCAGTTCTTC | TRBJ2-1 | TRBV30 | TRBD2 | .
CASSLASGGDTQYF | TGTGCCAGCAGCCTAGCTAGCGGGGGGGATACGCAGTATTTT | TRBJ2-3 | TRBV5-4 | TRBD2 | .
CASSLGSAADTQYF | TGTGCCAGCAGCTTAGGATCCGCGGCAGATACGCAGTATTTT | TRBJ2-3 | TRBV7-2 | . | .
CASSMGGVAAFF | TGTGCCAGTAGTATGGGCGGGGTGGCGGCTTTCTTT | TRBJ1-1 | TRBV19 | . | .
CASSQETSGGSNEQFF | TGTGCCAGCAGCCAAGAGACTAGCGGGGGATCCAATGAGCAGTTCTTC | TRBJ2-1 | TRBV4-2 | TRBD2 | .
CASSGILLIGGASYEQYF | TGTGCCAGCAGTGGAATCCTCTTGATTGGCGGGGCGTCCTACGAGCAGTACTTC | TRBJ2-7 | TRBV6-1 | . | .
CASSRGQDYGYTF | TGTGCCAGTAGTAGGGGACAGGACTATGGCTACACCTTC | TRBJ1-2 | TRBV19 | TRBD1 | once
CASSYVHDCRGYTF | TGTGCCAGCAGTTACGTACACGATTGCCGTGGCTACACCTTC | TRBJ1-2 | TRBV6-8 | . | .
CASSPGGPGTDTQYF | TGCGCCAGCAGCCCAGGGGGCCCAGGGACAGATACGCAGTATTTT | TRBJ2-3 | TRBV5-1 | TRBD1 | once
CASSSKPSGGTSFYEQYF | TGTGCCAGCAGCTCGAAACCTAGCGGGGGCACCTCCTTTTACGAGCAGTACTTC | TRBJ2-7 | TRBV7-6 | TRBD2 | .
CASSLIHKYEQYF | TGTGCCAGCAGTTTAATTCACAAGTACGAGCAGTACTTC | TRBJ2-7 | TRBV28 | . | .
CSVALFSMRTEAFF | TGCAGCGTTGCACTTTTTTCGATGCGCACTGAAGCTTTCTTT | TRBJ1-1 | TRBV29-1 | . | once
CASSLLGQGASGANVLTF | TGCGCCAGCAGCTTGTTGGGGCAGGGGGCATCTGGGGCCAACGTCCTGACTTTC | TRBJ2-6 | TRBV5-1 | TRBD1 | .
CASSDGGGKDTQYF | TGTGCCAGCAGTGACGGCGGGGGGAAAGATACGCAGTATTTT | TRBJ2-3 | TRBV2 | TRBD2 | .
CASSLTGITEAFF | TGTGCCAGCTCCCTGACAGGAATCACTGAAGCTTTCTTT | TRBJ1-1 | TRBV12-3/TRBV12-4 | . | .
CASSPGQSNSPLHF | TGTGCCAGCAGCCCCGGACAGAGCAATTCACCCCTCCACTTT | TRBJ1-6 | TRBV3-1/TRBV3-2 | . | .
CASSQDITGSDTQYF | TGCGCCAGCAGCCAAGATATCACAGGTTCGGATACGCAGTATTTT | TRBJ2-3 | TRBV4-3 | . | .
CASSSSETQYF | TGTGCCAGCAGCTCCTCAGAGACCCAGTACTTC | TRBJ2-5 | TRBV7-9 | . | .
CSGERGSYNEQFF | TGCAGCGGGGAGAGAGGATCCTACAATGAGCAGTTCTTC | TRBJ2-1 | TRBV29-1 | . | few
CASSRTSGSITDTQYF | TGTGCCAGCAGCCGGACTAGCGGGAGTATAACAGATACGCAGTATTTT | TRBJ2-3 | TRBV7-9 | TRBD2 | .
CASSQGQSYNEQFF | TGTGCCAGCAGCCAGGGACAGTCCTACAATGAGCAGTTCTTC | TRBJ2-1 | TRBV3-1/TRBV3-2 | TRBD1 | .
CASSPPRFSGIPEAFF | TGTGCCAGCTCACCACCGAGGTTTTCGGGAATCCCTGAAGCTTTCTTT | TRBJ1-1 | TRBV18 | . | .
CATSDLMTGTGNTEAFF | TGTGCCACCAGTGATTTAATGACCGGGACAGGTAACACTGAAGCTTTCTTT | TRBJ1-1 | TRBV24-1 | TRBD1 | .
CASSPFGTGVIGELFF | TGTGCCAGCTCACCTTTCGGGACAGGGGTTATCGGGGAGCTGTTTTTT | TRBJ2-2 | TRBV18 | TRBD1 | .